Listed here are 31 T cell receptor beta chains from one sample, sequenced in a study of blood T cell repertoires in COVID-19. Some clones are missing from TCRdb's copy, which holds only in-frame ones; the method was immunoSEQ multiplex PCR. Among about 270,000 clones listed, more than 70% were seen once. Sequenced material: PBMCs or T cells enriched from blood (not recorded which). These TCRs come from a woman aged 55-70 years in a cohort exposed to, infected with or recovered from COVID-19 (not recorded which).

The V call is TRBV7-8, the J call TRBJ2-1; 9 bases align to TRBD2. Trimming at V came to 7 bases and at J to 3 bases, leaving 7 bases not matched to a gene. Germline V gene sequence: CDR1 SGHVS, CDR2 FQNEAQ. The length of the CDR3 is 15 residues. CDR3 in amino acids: CASIPAGGDYNEQFF. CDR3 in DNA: TGTGCCAGCATTCCGGCGGGAGGGGACTACAATGAGCAGTTCTTC.

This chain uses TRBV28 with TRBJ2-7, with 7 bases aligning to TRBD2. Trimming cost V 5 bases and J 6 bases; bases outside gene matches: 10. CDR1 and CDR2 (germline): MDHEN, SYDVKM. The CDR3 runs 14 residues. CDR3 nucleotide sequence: TGTGCCAGCAGTCTCCGGGGCGGGAGTGGCGAGCAGTACTTC. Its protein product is CASSLRGGSGEQYF.

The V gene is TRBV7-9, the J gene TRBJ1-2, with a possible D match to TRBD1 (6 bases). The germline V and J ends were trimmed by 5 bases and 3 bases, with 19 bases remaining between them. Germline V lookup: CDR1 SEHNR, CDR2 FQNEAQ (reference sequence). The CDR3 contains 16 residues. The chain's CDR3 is CASSPKSGQADYGYTF. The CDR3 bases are TGTGCCAGCAGCCCCAAATCGGGACAAGCGGACTATGGCTACACCTTC.

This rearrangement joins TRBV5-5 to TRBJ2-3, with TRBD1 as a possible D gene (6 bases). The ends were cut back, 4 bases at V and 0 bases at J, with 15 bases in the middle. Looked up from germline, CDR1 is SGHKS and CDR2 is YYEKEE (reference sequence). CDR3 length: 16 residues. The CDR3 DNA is TGTGCCAGCAGCGGATTAGGGGGACGAAGCACAGATACGCAGTATTTT. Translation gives CASSGLGGRSTDTQYF.

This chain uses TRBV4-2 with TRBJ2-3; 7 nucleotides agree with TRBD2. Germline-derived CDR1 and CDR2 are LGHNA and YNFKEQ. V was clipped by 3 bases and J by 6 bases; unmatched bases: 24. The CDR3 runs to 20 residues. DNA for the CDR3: TGTGCCAGCAGCCATCCCCCCGGAAGCGGGAAATCCCTACCAATGGATACGCAGTATTTT. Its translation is CASSHPPGSGKSLPMDTQYF.

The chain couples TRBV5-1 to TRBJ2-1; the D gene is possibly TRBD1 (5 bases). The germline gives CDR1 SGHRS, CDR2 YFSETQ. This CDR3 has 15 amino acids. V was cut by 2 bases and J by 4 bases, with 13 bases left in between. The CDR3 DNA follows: TGCGCCAGCAGCTTAGGGGATAACAGATACAATGAGCAGTTCTTC. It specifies CASSLGDNRYNEQFF.

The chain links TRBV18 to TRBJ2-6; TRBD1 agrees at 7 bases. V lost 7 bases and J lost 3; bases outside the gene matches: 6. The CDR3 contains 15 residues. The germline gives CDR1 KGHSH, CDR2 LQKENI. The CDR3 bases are TGTGCCAGCTTACAGGGGTCAGGTGGGGCCAACGTCCTGACTTTC. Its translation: CASLQGSGGANVLTF. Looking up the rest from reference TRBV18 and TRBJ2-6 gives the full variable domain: NAGVMQNPRHLVRRRGQEARLRCSPMKGHSHVYWYRQLPEEGLKFMVYLQKENIIDESGMPKERFSAEFPKEGPSILRIQQVVRGDSAAYFCASLQGSGGANVLTFGAGSRLTVL.

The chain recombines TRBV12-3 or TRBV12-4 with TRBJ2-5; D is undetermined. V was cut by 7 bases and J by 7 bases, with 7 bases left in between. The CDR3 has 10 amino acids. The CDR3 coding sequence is TGTGCCAGCACCGAACTGACCCAGTACTTC. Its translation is CASTELTQYF.

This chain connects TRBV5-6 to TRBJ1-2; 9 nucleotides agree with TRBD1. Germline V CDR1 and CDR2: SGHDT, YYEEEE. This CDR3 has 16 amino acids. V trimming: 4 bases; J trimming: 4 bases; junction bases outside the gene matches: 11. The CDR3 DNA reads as TGTGCCAGCAGCCCGGGACAGGGCCCGTTCGGCTATGGCTACACCTTC. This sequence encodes CASSPGQGPFGYGYTF.

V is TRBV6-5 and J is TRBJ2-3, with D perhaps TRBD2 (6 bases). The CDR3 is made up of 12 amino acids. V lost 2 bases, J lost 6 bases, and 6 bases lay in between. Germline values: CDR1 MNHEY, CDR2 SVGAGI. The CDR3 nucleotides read TGTGCCAGCAGTTACCGGGGGGATACGCAGTATTTT. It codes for CASSYRGDTQYF.

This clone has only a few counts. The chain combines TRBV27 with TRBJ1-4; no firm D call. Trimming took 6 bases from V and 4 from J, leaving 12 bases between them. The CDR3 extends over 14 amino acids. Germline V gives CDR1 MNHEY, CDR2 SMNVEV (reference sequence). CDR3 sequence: CASRIGRGNEKLFF. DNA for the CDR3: TGTGCCAGCAGAATAGGACGGGGTAATGAAAAACTGTTTTTT.

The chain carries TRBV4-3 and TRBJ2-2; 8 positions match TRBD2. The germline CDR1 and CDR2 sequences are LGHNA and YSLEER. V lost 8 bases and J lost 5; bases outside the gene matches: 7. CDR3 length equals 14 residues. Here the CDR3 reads CASARGGWTGELFF. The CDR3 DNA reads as TGCGCCAGCGCACGGGGGGGTTGGACCGGGGAGCTGTTTTTT.

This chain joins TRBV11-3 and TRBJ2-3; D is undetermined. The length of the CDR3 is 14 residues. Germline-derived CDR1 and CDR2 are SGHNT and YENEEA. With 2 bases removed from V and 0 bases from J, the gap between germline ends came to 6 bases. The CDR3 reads CASSLSESTDTQYF. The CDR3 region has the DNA TGTGCCAGCAGCTTATCGGAGAGCACAGATACGCAGTATTTT.

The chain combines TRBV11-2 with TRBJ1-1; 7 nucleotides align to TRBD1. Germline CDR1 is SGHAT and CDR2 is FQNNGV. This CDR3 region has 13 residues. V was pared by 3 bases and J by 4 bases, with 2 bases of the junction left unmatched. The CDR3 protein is CASSFDRATEAFF. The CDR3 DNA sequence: TGTGCCAGCAGCTTTGACAGGGCCACTGAAGCTTTCTTT.

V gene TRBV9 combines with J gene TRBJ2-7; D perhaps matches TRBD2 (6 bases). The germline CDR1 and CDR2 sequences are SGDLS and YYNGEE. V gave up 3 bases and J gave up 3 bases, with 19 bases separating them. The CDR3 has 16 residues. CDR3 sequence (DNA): TGTGCCAGCAGCGGGCACCGGGACTGGGGAGGCTACGAGCAGTACTTC. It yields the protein CASSGHRDWGGYEQYF.

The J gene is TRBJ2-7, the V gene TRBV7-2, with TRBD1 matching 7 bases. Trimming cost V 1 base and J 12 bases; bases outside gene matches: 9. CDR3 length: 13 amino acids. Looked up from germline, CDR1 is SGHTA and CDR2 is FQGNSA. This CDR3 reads CASSLGSRDRRYF. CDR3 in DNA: TGTGCCAGCAGCTTAGGGTCTCGGGACAGACGGTACTTC.

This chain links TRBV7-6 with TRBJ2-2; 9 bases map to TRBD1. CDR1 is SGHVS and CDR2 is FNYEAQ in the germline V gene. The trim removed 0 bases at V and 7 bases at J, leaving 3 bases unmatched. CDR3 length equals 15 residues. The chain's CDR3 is CASSLARTGDGELFF. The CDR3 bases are TGTGCCAGCAGCTTAGCGCGGACAGGGGACGGGGAGCTGTTTTTT.

CDR3 in amino acids: CASSRLAGGPGNEQFF. The DNA of the CDR3 is TGTGCCAGCAGCCGTCTAGCGGGAGGGCCGGGAAATGAGCAGTTCTTC. This rearrangement joins TRBV4-2 to TRBJ2-1; 12 bases are a match to TRBD2. The CDR3 spans 16 residues. Germline V gene lookup returns CDR1 LGHNA and CDR2 YNFKEQ. Trimming took 4 bases from V and 7 from J; bases not matched to a gene: 8.

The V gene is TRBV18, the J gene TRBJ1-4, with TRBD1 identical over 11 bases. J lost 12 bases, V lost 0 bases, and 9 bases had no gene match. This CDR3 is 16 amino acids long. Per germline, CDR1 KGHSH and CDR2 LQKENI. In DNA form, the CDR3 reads TGTGCCAGCTCACCACCGACGGACAGGGGGCTGTCGGAACTGTTTTTT. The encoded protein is CASSPPTDRGLSELFF.

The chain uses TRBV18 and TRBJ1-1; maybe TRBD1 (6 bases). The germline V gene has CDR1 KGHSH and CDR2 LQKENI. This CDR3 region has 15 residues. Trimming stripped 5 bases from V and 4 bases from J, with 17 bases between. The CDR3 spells CASSVGQLPSTEAFF. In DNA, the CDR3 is TGTGCCAGCTCAGTCGGACAGTTACCCAGCACTGAAGCTTTCTTT.

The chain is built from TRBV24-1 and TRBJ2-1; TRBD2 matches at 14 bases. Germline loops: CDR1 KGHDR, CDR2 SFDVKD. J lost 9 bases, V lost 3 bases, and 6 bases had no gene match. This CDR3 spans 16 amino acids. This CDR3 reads CATSDRLAGGPSEQFF. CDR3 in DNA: TGTGCCACCAGTGATCGACTAGCGGGAGGGCCTAGTGAGCAGTTCTTC.

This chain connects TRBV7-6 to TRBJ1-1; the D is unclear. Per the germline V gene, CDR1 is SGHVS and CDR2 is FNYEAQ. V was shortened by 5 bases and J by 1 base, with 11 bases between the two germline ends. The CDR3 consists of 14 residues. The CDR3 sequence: CASSPLPGNTEAFF. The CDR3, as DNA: TGTGCCAGCAGCCCACTTCCCGGGAACACTGAAGCTTTCTTT.

The CDR3 DNA reads TGTGCTAGTGGTTTGCCTGGACTAGCGGGAGGGTGGTACTACGAGCAGTACTTC. Translated, it gives CASGLPGLAGGWYYEQYF. The chain links TRBV12-5 to TRBJ2-7, with 15 positions matching TRBD2. CDR1 is LGHNT and CDR2 is FRNRAP in the germline V gene. The length of the CDR3 is 18 residues. With 2 bases clipped from V and 3 bases from J, the junction kept 8 bases outside the gene matches.

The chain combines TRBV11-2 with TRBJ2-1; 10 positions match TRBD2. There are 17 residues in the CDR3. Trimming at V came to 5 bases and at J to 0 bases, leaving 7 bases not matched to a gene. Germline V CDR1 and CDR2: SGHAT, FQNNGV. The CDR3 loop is CASSAAASGSSYNEQFF. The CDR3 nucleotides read TGTGCCAGCAGCGCAGCGGCTAGCGGGAGCTCCTACAATGAGCAGTTCTTC.

The CDR3 sequence is CASSGQWFPLHF. CDR3 sequence (DNA): TGTGCCAGCAGTGGCCAATGGTTTCCCCTCCACTTT. V gene TRBV12-3 or TRBV12-4 combines with J gene TRBJ1-6; no clear D gene. V was shortened by 5 bases and J by 13 bases, with 12 bases between the two germline ends. This CDR3 region has 12 residues.

CDR3 in amino acids: CASSYRGGTGYTF. CDR3 sequence (DNA): TGTGCCAGCAGCTACAGGGGAGGGACGGGCTACACCTTC. The rearrangement uses TRBV6-5 and TRBJ1-2; 7 bases align to TRBD1. V gave up 6 bases and J gave up 8 bases; unmatched junction bases: 9. The length of the CDR3 is 13 residues. CDR1 MNHEY and CDR2 SVGAGI come from the germline V gene.

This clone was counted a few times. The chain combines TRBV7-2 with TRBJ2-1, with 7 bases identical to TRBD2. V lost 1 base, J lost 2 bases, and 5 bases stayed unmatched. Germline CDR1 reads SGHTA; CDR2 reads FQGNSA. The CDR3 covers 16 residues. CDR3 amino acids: CASSLVPSGAYNEQFF. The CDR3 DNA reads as TGTGCCAGCAGCTTAGTTCCTAGCGGAGCCTACAATGAGCAGTTCTTC.

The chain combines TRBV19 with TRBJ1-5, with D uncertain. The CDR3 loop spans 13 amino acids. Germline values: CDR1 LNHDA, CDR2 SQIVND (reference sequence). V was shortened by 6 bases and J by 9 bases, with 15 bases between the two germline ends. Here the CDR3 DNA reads TGTGCCAGTAGGGGAGAGCTTCTTGGGCCCCAGCATTTT. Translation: CASRGELLGPQHF.

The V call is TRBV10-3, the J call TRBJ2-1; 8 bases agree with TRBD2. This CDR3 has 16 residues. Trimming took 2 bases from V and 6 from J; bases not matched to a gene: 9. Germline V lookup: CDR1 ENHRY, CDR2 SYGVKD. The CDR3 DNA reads TGTGCCATCAGTGAGATCGGGAGCGGGAGAGGCAATGAGCAGTTCTTC. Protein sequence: CAISEIGSGRGNEQFF.

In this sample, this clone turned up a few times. DNA of the CDR3: TGTGCCAGCAGCCCCAGACAGGGCCCCTACGAGCAGTACTTC. Protein: CASSPRQGPYEQYF. The chain is built from TRBV6-5 and TRBJ2-7, with 7 nucleotides matching TRBD1. The CDR3 is 14 residues long. Germline CDR1 MNHEY, CDR2 SVGAGI. The trim removed 6 bases at V and 2 bases at J, leaving 7 bases unmatched.

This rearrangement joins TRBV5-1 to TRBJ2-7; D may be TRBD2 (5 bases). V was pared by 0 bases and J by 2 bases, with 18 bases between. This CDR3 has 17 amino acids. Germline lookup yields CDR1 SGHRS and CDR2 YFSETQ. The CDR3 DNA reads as TGCGCCAGCAGCTTGGATCAGGCGTCGGGGTCCACCTACGAGCAGTACTTC. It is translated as CASSLDQASGSTYEQYF.